Listed below are T cell receptor beta chains from one sample, sequenced in a study of cytomegalovirus exposure and HLA in healthy donors. Generated by immunoSEQ multiplex PCR, the TCRdb table keeps only in-frame clones and is missing some. The repertoire has over 100,000 clones, around 89% of them found once; the top ten carry just under 6.5%. The sequencing sample was made of PBMCs. The receptors shown here come from a young woman in good health and CMV-seropositive. CDR3s leave out the opening cysteine and the closing phenylalanine or tryptophan.

j_gene: TRBJ1-1; v_gene: TRBV18; len: 14; CDR3aa: ASSPQVGRMNTEAF
j_gene: TRBJ2-3; v_gene: TRBV6-5; len: 12; CDR3aa: ASSQLAGVDTQY
j_gene: TRBJ2-1; v_gene: TRBV15; len: 15; CDR3aa: ATSRDLGGISYNEQF
j_gene: TRBJ1-1; v_gene: TRBV19; len: 9; CDR3aa: ASTRNTEAF
j_gene: TRBJ1-3; v_gene: TRBV14; len: 10; CDR3aa: ASSQAGNTIY
j_gene: TRBJ2-7; v_gene: TRBV7-9; len: 12; CDR3aa: ASSHRGRGDEQY
j_gene: TRBJ2-1; v_gene: TRBV27; len: 13; CDR3aa: ASRPGTSGYNEQF
j_gene: TRBJ2-1; v_gene: TRBV9; len: 13; CDR3aa: ASSVGGGSDNEQF
j_gene: TRBJ1-1; v_gene: TRBV19; len: 11; CDR3aa: ASSTSRNTEAF
j_gene: TRBJ1-5; v_gene: TRBV7-9; len: 10; CDR3aa: ASSWRNQPQH
j_gene: TRBJ2-7; v_gene: TRBV13; len: 12; CDR3aa: ASSFQEVPGEQY
j_gene: TRBJ1-2; v_gene: TRBV4-1; len: 11; CDR3aa: ASSQEKGHGYT
j_gene: TRBJ2-3; v_gene: TRBV11-3; len: 13; CDR3aa: ASSAPGTEADTQY
j_gene: TRBJ1-2; v_gene: TRBV5-1; len: 13; CDR3aa: ASTVFGGTLIDYT
j_gene: TRBJ2-3; v_gene: TRBV5-6; len: 12; CDR3aa: ASSRGGLIDTQY
j_gene: TRBJ1-2; v_gene: TRBV6-5; len: 11; CDR3aa: ASSLSTPIGYT
j_gene: TRBJ1-1; v_gene: TRBV15; len: 13; CDR3aa: ATTSEPTLATEAF
j_gene: TRBJ1-2; v_gene: TRBV19; len: 13; CDR3aa: ASSPIDRDNYGYT
j_gene: TRBJ2-7; v_gene: TRBV5-6; len: 13; CDR3aa: ASTIFRTGYYEQY
j_gene: TRBJ1-1; v_gene: TRBV11-3; len: 12; CDR3aa: ASSSGGSNTEAF
j_gene: TRBJ2-2; v_gene: TRBV9; len: 13; CDR3aa: ASSGGTGFTGELF
j_gene: TRBJ2-5; v_gene: TRBV18; len: 12; CDR3aa: ASSPGGQQKTQY
j_gene: TRBJ1-1; v_gene: TRBV5-6; len: 14; CDR3aa: ASSLVLGRANTEAF
j_gene: TRBJ1-2; v_gene: TRBV28; len: 11; CDR3aa: ASSPRENYGYT
j_gene: TRBJ1-1; v_gene: TRBV7-3; len: 12; CDR3aa: ASSSSPGNTEAF
j_gene: TRBJ2-1; v_gene: TRBV5-1; len: 13; CDR3aa: ASTPGGTYYNEQF
j_gene: TRBJ2-3; v_gene: TRBV2; len: 11; CDR3aa: ASTGRQTDTQY
j_gene: TRBJ2-7; v_gene: TRBV4-3; len: 13; CDR3aa: ASSQGTESSYEQY
j_gene: TRBJ2-7; v_gene: TRBV14; len: 15; CDR3aa: ASSQVGSGQVNYEQY
j_gene: TRBJ2-7; v_gene: TRBV28; len: 12; CDR3aa: ASSRTGGSGEQY
j_gene: TRBJ2-1; v_gene: TRBV30; len: 13; CDR3aa: AWSALGASGNEQF
j_gene: TRBJ1-2; v_gene: TRBV6-5; len: 11; CDR3aa: ASSTGRGYGYT
j_gene: TRBJ2-1; v_gene: TRBV11-3; len: 14; CDR3aa: ASSLEGLARYNEQF
j_gene: TRBJ2-5; v_gene: TRBV7-3; len: 11; CDR3aa: ASSFSRGETQY
j_gene: TRBJ1-2; v_gene: TRBV29-1; len: 11; CDR3aa: SVEAGRGYGYT
j_gene: TRBJ1-2; v_gene: TRBV15; len: 13; CDR3aa: ATSRASTGQGGYT
j_gene: TRBJ2-3; v_gene: TRBV2; len: 10; CDR3aa: ASTITVDTQY
j_gene: TRBJ1-2; v_gene: TRBV6-6; len: 11; CDR3aa: ASRDQGKDGYT
j_gene: TRBJ2-1; v_gene: TRBV10-2; len: 13; CDR3aa: ASSPLGLAGGEQF
j_gene: TRBJ2-2; v_gene: TRBV9; len: 13; CDR3aa: ASSVEGANTGELF